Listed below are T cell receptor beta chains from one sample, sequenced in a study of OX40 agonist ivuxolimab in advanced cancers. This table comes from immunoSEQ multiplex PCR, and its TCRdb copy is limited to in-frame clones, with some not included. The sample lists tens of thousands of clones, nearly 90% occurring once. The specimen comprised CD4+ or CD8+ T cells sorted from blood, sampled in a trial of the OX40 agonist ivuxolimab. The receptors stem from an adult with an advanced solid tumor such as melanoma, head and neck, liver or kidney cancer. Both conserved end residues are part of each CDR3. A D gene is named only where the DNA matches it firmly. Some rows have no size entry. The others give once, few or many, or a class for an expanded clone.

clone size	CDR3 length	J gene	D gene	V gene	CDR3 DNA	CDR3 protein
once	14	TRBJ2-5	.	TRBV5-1	TGCGCCAGCAGCAGGGTAGGGGGTCAAGAGACCCAGTACTTC	CASSRVGGQETQYF
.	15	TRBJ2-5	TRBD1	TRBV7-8	TGTGCCAGCAGCCTTGGGACAGCCCAACAAGAGACCCAGTACTTC	CASSLGTAQQETQYF
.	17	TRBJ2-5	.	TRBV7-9	TGTGCCAGCAGCTTAGCTGGGACGGGGGCAGGCCGGGAGACCCAGTACTTC	CASSLAGTGAGRETQYF
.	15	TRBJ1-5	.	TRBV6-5	TGTGCCAGCAGGTGGACAGCCTTCGGCAATCAGCCCCAGCATTTT	CASRWTAFGNQPQHF
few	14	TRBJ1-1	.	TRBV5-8	TGTGCCAGCAGCTTGGACGCAGCGAACACTGAAGCTTTCTTT	CASSLDAANTEAFF
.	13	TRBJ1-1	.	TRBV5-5	TGTGCCAGCAGCTTTGACAGGAACCTTGAAGCTTTCTTT	CASSFDRNLEAFF
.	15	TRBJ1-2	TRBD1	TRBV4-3	TGCGCCAGCAGCCAGAGACAGGGGGCACCCTATGGCTACACCTTC	CASSQRQGAPYGYTF
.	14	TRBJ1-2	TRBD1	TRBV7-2	TGTGCCAGCAGCCCTAGACAGGGGGTTTATGGCCACACCTTC	CASSPRQGVYGHTF
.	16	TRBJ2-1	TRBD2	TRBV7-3	TGTGCCAGCAGCTTGGGGACTAAGCGCGATTCGGATGAGCAGTTCTTC	CASSLGTKRDSDEQFF
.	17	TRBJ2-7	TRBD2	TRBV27	TGTGCCAGCAGTGGACTAGCGGGCCGAGGCGGCTCCTACGAGCAGTACTTC	CASSGLAGRGGSYEQYF
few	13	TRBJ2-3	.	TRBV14	TGTGCCAGCAGCCCCGGATACACAGATACGCAGTATTTT	CASSPGYTDTQYF
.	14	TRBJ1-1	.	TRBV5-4	TGTGCCAGCAGCTTGTATGGGGGCTACGGTGAAGCTTTCTTT	CASSLYGGYGEAFF
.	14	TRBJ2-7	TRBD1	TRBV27	TGTGCCAGCAGGACCGGGACAGCAACCTACGAGCAGTACTTC	CASRTGTATYEQYF
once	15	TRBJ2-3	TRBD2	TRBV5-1	TGCGCCAGCAGCGGAAGCGGGAGGGCCACAGATACGCAGTATTTT	CASSGSGRATDTQYF
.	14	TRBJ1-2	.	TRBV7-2	TGTGCCAGCAGCTTAGATCCAGGAAACTATGGCTACACCTTC	CASSLDPGNYGYTF
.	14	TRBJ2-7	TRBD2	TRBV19	TGTGCCAGTAGGCGAGCGGGGGGATATTACGAGCAGTACTTC	CASRRAGGYYEQYF
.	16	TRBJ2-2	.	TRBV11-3	TGTGCCAGCAGCTCTGGGTCCCGAGGGGGAACCGGGGAGCTGTTTTTT	CASSSGSRGGTGELFF
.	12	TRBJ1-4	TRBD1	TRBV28	TGTGCCAGTCGGACAGGGAATGAAAAACTGTTTTTT	CASRTGNEKLFF
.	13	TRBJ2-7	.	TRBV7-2	TGTGCCAGCAGCGTTCAGGGTTTCAACGAGCAGTACTTC	CASSVQGFNEQYF
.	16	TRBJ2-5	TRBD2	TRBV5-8	TGTGCCAGCAGCTTTTTAGCGGGAGGGTTCCAAGAGACCCAGTACTTC	CASSFLAGGFQETQYF
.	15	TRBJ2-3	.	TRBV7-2	TGTGCCAGCAGCTTAGTGGCGGGTAGGGGGGATACGCAGTATTTT	CASSLVAGRGDTQYF
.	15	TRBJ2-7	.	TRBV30	TGTGCCTGGAGTGTAAGGGGCAGGGGCGCCTACGAGCAGTACTTC	CAWSVRGRGAYEQYF
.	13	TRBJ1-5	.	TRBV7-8	TGTGCCAGCAGCTTTCCAGGGAATCAGCCCCAGCATTTT	CASSFPGNQPQHF
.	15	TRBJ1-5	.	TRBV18	TGTGCCAGCGCCTCTGCCGGGGGTTGGGGTCAGCCCCAGCATTTT	CASASAGGWGQPQHF
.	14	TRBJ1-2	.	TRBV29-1	TGCAGCGTTGAACGGGACTCCCGTGGGTATGGCTACACCTTC	CSVERDSRGYGYTF
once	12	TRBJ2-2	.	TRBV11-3	TGTGCCAGCAGCTCAGAGACCGGGGAGCTGTTTTTT	CASSSETGELFF
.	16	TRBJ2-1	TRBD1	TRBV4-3	TGCGCCAGCAGCCGGGAACCGGGACAGGGATACAATGAGCAGTTCTTC	CASSREPGQGYNEQFF
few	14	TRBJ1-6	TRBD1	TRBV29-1	TGCAGCGTTGGGGGACAGGGGACTAATTCACCCCTCCACTTT	CSVGGQGTNSPLHF
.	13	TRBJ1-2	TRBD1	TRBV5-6	TGTGCCAGCAGCTCGGGGGACAGTCTTACCTACACCTTC	CASSSGDSLTYTF
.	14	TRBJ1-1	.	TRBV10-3	TGTGCCATCAGTGAATGGGAAATGGACACTGAAGCTTTCTTT	CAISEWEMDTEAFF
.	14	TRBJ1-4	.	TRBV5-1	TGCGCCAGCAGTGTCCTCGCAACTAATGAAAAACTGTTTTTT	CASSVLATNEKLFF
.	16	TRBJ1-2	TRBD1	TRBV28	TGTGCCAGCAGTTCGGGACAGGGGGCGCAAGCCGGTGGCTACACCTTC	CASSSGQGAQAGGYTF
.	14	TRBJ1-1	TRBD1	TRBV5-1	TGCGCCAGCAGCGTAAGACAGGGGAACACTGAAGCTTTCTTT	CASSVRQGNTEAFF
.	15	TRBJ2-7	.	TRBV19	TGTGCCAGTAGCGGACCCGGTGGCAGGGCTTCCGAGCAGTACTTC	CASSGPGGRASEQYF
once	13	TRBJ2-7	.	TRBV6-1	TGTGCCAGCAGTATACAAGTTTTCTACGAGCAGTACTTC	CASSIQVFYEQYF
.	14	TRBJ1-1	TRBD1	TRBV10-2	TGCGCCAGCAGCAAGGGACAGCTGAACACTGAAGCTTTCTTT	CASSKGQLNTEAFF
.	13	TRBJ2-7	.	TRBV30	TGTGCCTGGACCAACTCGGGAGCCCACGAGCAGTACTTC	CAWTNSGAHEQYF
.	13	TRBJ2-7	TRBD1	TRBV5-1	TGCGCCAGCAGCCGGGACAGCGAGTACGAGCAGTACTTC	CASSRDSEYEQYF
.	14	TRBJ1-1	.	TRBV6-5	TGTGCCAGTGCCCCTTCATGGTTGAACACTGAAGCTTTCTTT	CASAPSWLNTEAFF
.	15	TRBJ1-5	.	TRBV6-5	TGTGCCAGCAGTGTTCGGGGGGCTGGCAATCAGCCCCAGCATTTT	CASSVRGAGNQPQHF
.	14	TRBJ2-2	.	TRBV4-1	TGCGCCAGCAGACCCGACAGGAGCACCGGGGAGCTGTTTTTT	CASRPDRSTGELFF
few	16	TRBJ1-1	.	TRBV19	TGTGCCAGTAGTATATCTTTAGACAGGATGAACACTGAAGCTTTCTTT	CASSISLDRMNTEAFF